This T cell receptor beta chain was profiled in a study of blood T cell repertoires in COVID-19. The protocol was immunoSEQ multiplex PCR, while the TCRdb copy is restricted to in-frame clones and leaves out a portion. Of under 250,000 clones listed, more than 80% are singletons. Germline-derived CDR1 and CDR2 are GTSNPN and SVGIG (reference sequence). V was pared by 0 bases and J by 3 bases, with 11 bases between. This CDR3 is built from 14 residues. V and J are TRBV30 and TRBJ1-1; tentative D call: TRBD1 (5 bases). This receptor was taken from a human donor in a cohort sampled during active COVID-19. Sequences were obtained from peripheral blood. CDR3 residues: CAWSVQTAYTEAFF. CDR3 in DNA: TGTGCCTGGAGTGTACAGACAGCTTACACTGAAGCTTTCTTT.